The 8 T cell receptor beta chains presented below share a single source sample, sequenced in a study of T cell responses to AZD1222 COVID-19 vaccine. Assay used: immunoSEQ multiplex PCR; TCRdb lists only in-frame clones, some missing. This repertoire shows more than 100,000 clones, 85% to 95% found once; its top ten account for about 5%. Sequenced material: peripheral blood, taken 28 days after the second AZD1222 dose. These receptors originate from an adult who received the AZD1222 COVID-19 vaccine.

CDR3: CASSMERLSGNTIYF. In DNA, the CDR3 is TGTGCCAGTAGTATGGAACGACTCTCTGGAAACACCATATATTTT. This chain links TRBV19 with TRBJ1-3; D not resolved. The ends were cut back, 3 bases at V and 0 bases at J, with 9 bases in the middle. CDR1 is LNHDA and CDR2 is SQIVND in the germline V gene (reference sequence). The CDR3 runs to 15 residues.

Comment on this clone: Other nucleotide sequences in the sample specify the same CDR3. The rearrangement joins TRBV6-5 to TRBJ1-5; D gene unclear. Germline V gene data show CDR1 as MNHEY and CDR2 as SVGAGI. V lost 0 bases and J lost 4, with 10 bases in between. This CDR3 is built from 15 residues. The CDR3 is CASSYSSRGNQPQHF. For the CDR3, the DNA is TGTGCCAGCAGTTACTCGTCCCGGGGTAATCAGCCCCAGCATTTT.

The chain has TRBV10-2 and TRBJ2-1; 7 nucleotides agree with TRBD2. V was clipped by 4 bases and J by 4 bases; unmatched bases: 10. The CDR3 is made up of 16 amino acids. Per germline, CDR1 WSHSY and CDR2 SAAADI. The CDR3 DNA is TGCGCCAGCAGTGGGCTTAGCGGGCCTACGTACAATGAGCAGTTCTTC. It specifies CASSGLSGPTYNEQFF.

The CDR3 is CASSVSTNEKLFF. In DNA, the CDR3 is TGTGCCAGCAGTGTCTCAACTAATGAAAAACTGTTTTTT. The V and J genes are TRBV7-2 and TRBJ1-4; D is undetermined. Germline CDR1 reads SGHTA; CDR2 reads FQGNSA. The CDR3 runs to 13 residues. V lost 6 bases and J 0 bases, leaving 5 bases between the germline ends.

V usage is TRBV3-1 (or the pseudogene TRBV3-2) and J usage is TRBJ1-1; 9 nucleotides align to TRBD1. This CDR3 contains 15 residues. With V trimmed by 3 bases and J by 4 bases, 6 bases remained unmatched. Germline CDR1 reads LGHDT; CDR2 reads YNNKEL (reference sequence). CDR3 region: CASSQGTGYGTEAFF. The CDR3 nucleotides read TGTGCCAGCAGCCAGGGGACAGGGTATGGCACTGAAGCTTTCTTT.

This chain uses TRBV18 with TRBJ2-3; 7 bases are shared with TRBD1. With V trimmed by 1 base and J by 0 bases, 10 bases remained unmatched. The CDR3 has 18 residues. Germline lookup yields CDR1 KGHSH and CDR2 LQKENI. The CDR3 here is CASSPQGAWTSSTDTQYF. The CDR3 DNA sequence: TGTGCCAGCTCACCACAGGGGGCGTGGACCTCTAGCACAGATACGCAGTATTTT.

This chain links TRBV9 with TRBJ1-2, with D tentatively TRBD1 (6 bases). CDR1 is SGDLS and CDR2 is YYNGEE in the germline V gene. This CDR3 has 14 residues. V lost 4 bases to trimming and J lost 4 bases, with 14 bases between them. Here the CDR3 reads CASSPGVGSYGYTF. CDR3 DNA: TGTGCCAGCAGCCCAGGGGTGGGGAGCTATGGCTACACCTTC.

The chain joins TRBV14 to TRBJ1-6; no reliable D call. V was pared by 0 bases and J by 14 bases, with 11 bases between. Germline CDR1 and CDR2: SGHDN and FVKESK. CDR3 length: 13 residues. CDR3 nucleotide sequence: TGTGCCAGCAGCCAAGATCGGGGTCGCACCCTCCACTTT. Amino acids: CASSQDRGRTLHF.